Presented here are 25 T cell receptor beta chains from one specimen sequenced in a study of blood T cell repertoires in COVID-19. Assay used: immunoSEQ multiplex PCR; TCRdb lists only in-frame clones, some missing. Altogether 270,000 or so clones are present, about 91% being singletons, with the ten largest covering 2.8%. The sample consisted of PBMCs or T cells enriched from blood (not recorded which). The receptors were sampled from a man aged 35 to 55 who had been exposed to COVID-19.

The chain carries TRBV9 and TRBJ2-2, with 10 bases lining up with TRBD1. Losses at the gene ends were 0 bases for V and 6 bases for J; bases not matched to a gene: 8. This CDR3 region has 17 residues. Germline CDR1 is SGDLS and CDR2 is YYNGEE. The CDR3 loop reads CASSVATGQGGPGELFF. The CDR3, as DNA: TGTGCCAGCAGCGTAGCTACCGGACAGGGGGGACCCGGGGAGCTGTTTTTT.

CDR3 loop: CASSPLDSYEQYF. For the CDR3, the DNA is TGTGCCAGTAGTCCACTCGACTCCTACGAGCAGTACTTC. This rearrangement joins TRBV19 to TRBJ2-7; no firm D call. The CDR3 length is 13 residues. V gave up 5 bases and J gave up 0 bases, with 8 bases separating them. Germline V CDR1 and CDR2: LNHDA, SQIVND (reference sequence). Together with reference TRBV19 and TRBJ2-7, the CDR3 gives the full variable domain: DGGITQSPKYLFRKEGQNVTLSCEQNLNHDAMYWYRQDPGQGLRLIYYSQIVNDFQKGDIAEGYSVSREKKESFPLTVTSAQKNPTAFYLCASSPLDSYEQYFGPGTRLTVT.

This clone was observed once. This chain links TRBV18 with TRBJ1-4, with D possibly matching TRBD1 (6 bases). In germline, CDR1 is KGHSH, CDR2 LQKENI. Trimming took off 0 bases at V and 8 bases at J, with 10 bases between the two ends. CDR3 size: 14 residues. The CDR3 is CASSPPGAREKLFF. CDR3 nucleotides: TGTGCCAGCTCACCACCGGGGGCGAGGGAAAAACTGTTTTTT.

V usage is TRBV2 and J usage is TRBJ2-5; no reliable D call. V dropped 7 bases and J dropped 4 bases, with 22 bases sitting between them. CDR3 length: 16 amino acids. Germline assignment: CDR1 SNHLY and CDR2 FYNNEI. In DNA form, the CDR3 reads TGTGCCAGCACCATGGGCCCGCCAGGAACTGCAGAGACCCAGTACTTC. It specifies CASTMGPPGTAETQYF. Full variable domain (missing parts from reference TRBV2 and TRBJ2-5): EPEVTQTPSHQVTQMGQEVILRCVPISNHLYFYWYRQILGQKVEFLVSFYNNEISEKSEIFDDQFSVERPDGSNFTLKIRSTKLEDSAMYFCASTMGPPGTAETQYFGPGTRLLVL.

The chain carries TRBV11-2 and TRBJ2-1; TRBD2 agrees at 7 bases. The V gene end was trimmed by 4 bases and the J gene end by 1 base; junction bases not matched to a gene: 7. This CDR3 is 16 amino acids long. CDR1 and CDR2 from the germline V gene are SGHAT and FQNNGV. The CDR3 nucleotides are TGTGCCAGCAGCTCAGAGTGGACTAGTTCCTACAATGAGCAGTTCTTC. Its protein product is CASSSEWTSSYNEQFF.

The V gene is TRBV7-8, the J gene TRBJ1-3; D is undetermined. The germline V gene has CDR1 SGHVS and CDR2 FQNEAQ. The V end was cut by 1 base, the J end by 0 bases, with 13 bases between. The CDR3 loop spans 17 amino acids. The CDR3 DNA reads TGTGCCAGCAGCTTAGTTTCTGGCGGGAGCTCTGGAAACACCATATATTTT. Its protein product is CASSLVSGGSSGNTIYF.

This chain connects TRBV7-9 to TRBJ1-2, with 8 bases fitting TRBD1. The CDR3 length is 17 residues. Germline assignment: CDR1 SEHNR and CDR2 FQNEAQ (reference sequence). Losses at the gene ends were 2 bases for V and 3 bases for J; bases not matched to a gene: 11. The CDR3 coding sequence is TGTGCCAGCAGCTTAATACAGGCAGGACAGGGCCACTATGGCTACACCTTC. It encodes CASSLIQAGQGHYGYTF.

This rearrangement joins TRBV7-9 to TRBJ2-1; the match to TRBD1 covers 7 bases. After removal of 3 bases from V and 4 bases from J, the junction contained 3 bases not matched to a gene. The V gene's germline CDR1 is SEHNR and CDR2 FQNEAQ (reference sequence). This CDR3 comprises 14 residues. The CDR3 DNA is TGTGCCAGCAGCTTTTCGACAGGGTACAATGAGCAGTTCTTC. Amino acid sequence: CASSFSTGYNEQFF.

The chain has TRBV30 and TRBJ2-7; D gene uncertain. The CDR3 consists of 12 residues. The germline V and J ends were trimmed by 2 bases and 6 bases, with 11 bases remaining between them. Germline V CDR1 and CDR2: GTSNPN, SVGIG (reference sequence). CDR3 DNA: TGTGCCTGGAGTCCTCTGAGTGGCGAGCAGTACTTC. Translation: CAWSPLSGEQYF.

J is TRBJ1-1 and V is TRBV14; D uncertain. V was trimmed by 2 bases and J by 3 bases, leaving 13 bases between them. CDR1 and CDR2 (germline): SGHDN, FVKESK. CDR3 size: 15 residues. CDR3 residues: CASSQQESLYTEAFF. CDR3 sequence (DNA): TGTGCCAGCAGCCAACAAGAGTCCCTCTACACTGAAGCTTTCTTT.

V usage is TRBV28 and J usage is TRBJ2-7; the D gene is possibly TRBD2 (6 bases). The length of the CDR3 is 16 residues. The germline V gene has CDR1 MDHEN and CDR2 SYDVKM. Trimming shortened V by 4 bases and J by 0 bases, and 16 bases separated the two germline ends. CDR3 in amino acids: CASSSGGVRSSYEQYF. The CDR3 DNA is TGTGCCAGCAGTTCCGGAGGGGTCCGAAGCTCCTACGAGCAGTACTTC. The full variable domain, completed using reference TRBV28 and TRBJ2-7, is DVKVTQSSRYLVKRTGEKVFLECVQDMDHENMFWYRQDPGLGLRLIYFSYDVKMKEKGDIPEGYSVSREKKERFSLILESASTNQTSMYLCASSSGGVRSSYEQYFGPGTRLTVT.

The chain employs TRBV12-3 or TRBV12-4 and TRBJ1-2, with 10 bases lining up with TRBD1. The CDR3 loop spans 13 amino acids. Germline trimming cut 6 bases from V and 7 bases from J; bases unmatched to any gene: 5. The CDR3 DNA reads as TGTGCCAGCAGGACCGGGACAGGGGCTGGCTACACCTTC. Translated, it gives CASRTGTGAGYTF.

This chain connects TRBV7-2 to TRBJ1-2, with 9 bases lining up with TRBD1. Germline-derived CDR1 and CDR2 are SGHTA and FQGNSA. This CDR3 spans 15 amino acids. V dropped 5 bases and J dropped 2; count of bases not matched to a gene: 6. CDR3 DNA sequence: TGTGCCAGCAGCCTGACGGGACAGGGAAACTATGGCTACACCTTC. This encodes CASSLTGQGNYGYTF.

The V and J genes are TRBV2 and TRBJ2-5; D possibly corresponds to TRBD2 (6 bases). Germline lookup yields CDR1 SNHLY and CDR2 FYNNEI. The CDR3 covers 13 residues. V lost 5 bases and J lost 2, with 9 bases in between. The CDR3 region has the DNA TGTGCCAGCAGTCTGACTAGACAAGAGACCCAGTACTTC. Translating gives CASSLTRQETQYF.

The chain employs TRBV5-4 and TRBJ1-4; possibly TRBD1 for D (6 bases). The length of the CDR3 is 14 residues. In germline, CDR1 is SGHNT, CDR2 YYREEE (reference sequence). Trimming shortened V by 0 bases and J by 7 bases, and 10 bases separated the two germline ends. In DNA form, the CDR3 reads TGTGCCAGCAGCTTGGGAGGGGGTCCTGAAAAACTGTTTTTT. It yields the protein CASSLGGGPEKLFF.

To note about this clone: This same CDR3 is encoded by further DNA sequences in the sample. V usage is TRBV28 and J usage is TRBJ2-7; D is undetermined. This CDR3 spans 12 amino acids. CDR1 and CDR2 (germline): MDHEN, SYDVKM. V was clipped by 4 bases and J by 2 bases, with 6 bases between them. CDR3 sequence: CASSSPAYEQYF. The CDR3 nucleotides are TGTGCCAGCAGTTCCCCCGCCTACGAGCAGTACTTC.

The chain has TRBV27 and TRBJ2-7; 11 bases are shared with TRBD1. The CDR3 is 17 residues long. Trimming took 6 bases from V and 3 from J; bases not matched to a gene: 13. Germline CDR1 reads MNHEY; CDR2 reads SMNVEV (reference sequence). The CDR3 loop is CASRPGQGELVGYEQYF. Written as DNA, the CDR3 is TGTGCCAGCAGGCCGGGACAGGGGGAGTTAGTAGGCTACGAGCAGTACTTC.

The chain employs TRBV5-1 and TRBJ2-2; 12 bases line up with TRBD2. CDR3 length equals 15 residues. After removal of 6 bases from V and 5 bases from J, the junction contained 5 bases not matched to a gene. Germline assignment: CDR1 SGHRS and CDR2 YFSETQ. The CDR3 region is CASTQGLAGTGELFF. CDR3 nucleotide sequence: TGCGCCAGCACCCAAGGACTAGCGGGAACCGGGGAGCTGTTTTTT.

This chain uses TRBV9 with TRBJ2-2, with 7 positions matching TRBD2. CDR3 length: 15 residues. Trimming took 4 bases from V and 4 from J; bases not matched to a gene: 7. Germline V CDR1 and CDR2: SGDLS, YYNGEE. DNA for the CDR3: TGTGCCAGCAGCCCGCGACTAGCCGTCACCGGGGAGCTGTTTTTT. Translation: CASSPRLAVTGELFF.

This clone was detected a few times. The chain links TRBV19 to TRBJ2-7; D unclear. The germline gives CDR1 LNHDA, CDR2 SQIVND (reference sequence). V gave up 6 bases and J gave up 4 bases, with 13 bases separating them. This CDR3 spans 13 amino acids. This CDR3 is CASRPASDYEQYF. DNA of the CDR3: TGTGCCAGTAGGCCGGCGAGCGATTACGAGCAGTACTTC.

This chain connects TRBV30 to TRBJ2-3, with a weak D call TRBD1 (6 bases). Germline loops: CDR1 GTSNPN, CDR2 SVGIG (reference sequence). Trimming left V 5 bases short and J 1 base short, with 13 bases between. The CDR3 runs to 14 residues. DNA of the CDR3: TGTGCCTGGGCAGGGGACACTGGCACAGATACGCAGTATTTT. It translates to CAWAGDTGTDTQYF.

For the CDR3, the DNA is TGTGCCCTGCGAGGACAGGGTGGGACTGAAGCTTTCTTT. Encoded protein: CALRGQGGTEAFF. The chain links TRBV10-3 to TRBJ1-1; 8 nucleotides align to TRBD1. V shed 11 bases and J 5 bases; nucleotides not matched to a gene: 10. CDR1 and CDR2 (germline): ENHRY, SYGVKD. The CDR3 length is 13 residues.

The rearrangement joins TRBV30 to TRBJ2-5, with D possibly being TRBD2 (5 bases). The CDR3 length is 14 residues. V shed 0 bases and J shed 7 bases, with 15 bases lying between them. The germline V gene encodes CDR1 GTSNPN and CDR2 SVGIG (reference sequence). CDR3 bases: TGTGCCTGGAGTGTACCGGGGTCCGTGGGGACCCAGTACTTC. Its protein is CAWSVPGSVGTQYF.

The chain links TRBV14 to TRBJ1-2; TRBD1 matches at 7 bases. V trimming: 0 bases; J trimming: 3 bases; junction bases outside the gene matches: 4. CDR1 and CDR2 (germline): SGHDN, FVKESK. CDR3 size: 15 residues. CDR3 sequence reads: CASSQDIRGYYGYTF. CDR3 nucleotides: TGTGCCAGCAGCCAAGATATCAGGGGGTACTATGGCTACACCTTC.

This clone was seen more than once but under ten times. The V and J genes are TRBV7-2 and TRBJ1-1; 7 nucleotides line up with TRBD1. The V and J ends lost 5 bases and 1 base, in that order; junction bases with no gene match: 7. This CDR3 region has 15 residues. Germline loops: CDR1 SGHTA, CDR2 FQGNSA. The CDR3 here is CASSTGRQGNTEAFF. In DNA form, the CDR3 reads TGTGCCAGCAGCACCGGGAGACAGGGGAACACTGAAGCTTTCTTT.